One and the same sample provided the 25 T cell receptor beta chains below, sequenced in a study of shared clonotypes between healthy human individuals. The naive CD8 population came from CD45RO-negative cells selected for CCR7, without terminally differentiated effector memory CD45RA+ cells. Profiled with immunoSEQ multiplex PCR; TCRdb holds only in-frame clones, not every one. The data hold about 550,000 clones, with less than 97% observed a single time. The sequenced sample was naive CD8+ T cells sorted from blood. These receptors all stem from a woman in her twenties or thirties in good health.

The chain combines TRBV27 with TRBJ2-1; D possibly corresponds to TRBD1 (6 bases). CDR1 is MNHEY, CDR2 SMNVEV, per germline (reference sequence). The CDR3 spans 19 residues. Trimming removed 2 bases from V and 3 bases from J, with 23 bases in between. Written as DNA, the CDR3 is TGTGCCAGCAGTTTAAGGTTTGGGGACATCATTGCCGTCTACAATGAGCAGTTCTTC. It yields the protein CASSLRFGDIIAVYNEQFF.

To note about this clone: One end of the junction does not line up with germline, which may come from a read error. The V gene is TRBV28, the J gene TRBJ2-7; D unclear. From germline, CDR1 is MDHEN and CDR2 SYDVKM. The CDR3 runs to 11 residues. The CDR3 DNA is TGTGCCAGCAGTTTCTCCTACGAGCAGTGCTTC. Its protein product is CASSFSYEQCF. Filled out from reference TRBV28 and TRBJ2-7, the complete variable domain reads DVKVTQSSRYLVKRTGEKVFLECVQDMDHENMFWYRQDPGLGLRLIYFSYDVKMKEKGDIPEGYSVSREKKERFSLILESASTNQTSMYLCASSFSYEQCFGPGTRLTVT.

J is TRBJ2-1 and V is TRBV2; D is undetermined. Germline CDR1 reads SNHLY; CDR2 reads FYNNEI. This CDR3 spans 14 amino acids. V was clipped by 8 bases and J by 5 bases, with 16 bases between them. CDR3 in amino acids: CASFGVANNNEQFF. CDR3 DNA sequence: TGTGCCAGCTTTGGGGTTGCCAATAACAATGAGCAGTTCTTC.

The genes are TRBV25-1 and TRBJ2-3, with D perhaps TRBD1 or TRBD2 (5 bases each). The CDR3 contains 15 residues. CDR1 and CDR2 (germline): MGHDK, SYGVNS. Trimming took 7 bases from V and 4 from J, leaving 18 bases between them. The DNA of the CDR3 is TGTGCCAGCAAAGGCTTGGGGGTTTCGGCAGATACGCAGTATTTT. Translating gives CASKGLGVSADTQYF.

A single count supports this clone. V usage is TRBV5-1 and J usage is TRBJ1-1; D remains unclear. Trimming left V 4 bases short and J 0 bases short, with 19 bases between. The CDR3 totals 17 residues. CDR1 and CDR2 (germline): SGHRS, YFSETQ. CDR3 DNA: TGCGCCAGCAGCCCCAACGAACTTGGACCTCTGAACACTGAAGCTTTCTTT. Amino acid sequence: CASSPNELGPLNTEAFF.

This chain uses TRBV27 with TRBJ2-7, with TRBD1 matching over 10 bases. CDR3 length: 15 residues. The V gene end was trimmed by 5 bases and the J gene end by 3 bases; junction bases not matched to a gene: 7. The germline V gene encodes CDR1 MNHEY and CDR2 SMNVEV (reference sequence). This chain's CDR3 is CASSPQGDRGYEQYF. The CDR3 DNA reads as TGTGCCAGCAGTCCCCAGGGGGACAGGGGCTACGAGCAGTACTTC.

Worth noting for this clone: The sample carries other DNA sequences with the same CDR3. The gene calls are TRBV6-6 and TRBJ2-7; D not resolved. CDR1 and CDR2 from the germline V gene are MNHNY and SVGAGI (reference sequence). V was trimmed by 0 bases and J by 4 bases, leaving 7 bases between them. CDR3 size: 13 residues. The CDR3 region has the DNA TGTGCCAGCAGTTACTCAACTGGTTACGAGCAGTACTTC. Translation: CASSYSTGYEQYF.

This clone came up once. This rearrangement joins TRBV19 to TRBJ2-7, with 11 bases identical to TRBD2. This CDR3 comprises 15 residues. Germline V lookup: CDR1 LNHDA, CDR2 SQIVND (reference sequence). With V trimmed by 5 bases and J by 4 bases, 7 bases remained unmatched. The CDR3 loop is CASSPRTSGSYEQYF. CDR3 nucleotide sequence: TGTGCCAGTAGTCCCCGAACTAGCGGGAGTTACGAGCAGTACTTC.

V gene TRBV29-1 combines with J gene TRBJ2-2, with TRBD2 identical over 7 bases. Unmatched junction bases numbered 4, after V lost 7 bases and J lost 2 bases. This CDR3 is 13 amino acids long. In germline, CDR1 is SQVTM, CDR2 ANQGSEA. The CDR3 region is CSAAGVNTGELFF. As DNA, the CDR3 is TGCAGCGCCGCGGGAGTAAACACCGGGGAGCTGTTTTTT.

The chain employs TRBV2 and TRBJ1-1; D gene uncertain. This CDR3 has 13 amino acids. Trimming cost V 7 bases and J 10 bases, with 19 bases left between them. In germline, CDR1 is SNHLY, CDR2 FYNNEI. The CDR3 nucleotides read TGTGCCAGCATTGGCCTCCCTGGGCTTGGAGCTTTCTTT. As protein: CASIGLPGLGAFF.

The chain carries TRBV4-1 and TRBJ2-5; 10 bases align to TRBD1. CDR3 size: 15 residues. Trimming at V came to 2 bases and at J to 11 bases, leaving 11 bases not matched to a gene. The germline CDR1 and CDR2 sequences are MGHRA and YSYEKL. CDR3 sequence (DNA): TGCGCCAGCAGCCAATCTGGGACAGGGGCGGGGGAGCAGTACTTC. This translates into CASSQSGTGAGEQYF.

The chain is built from TRBV2 and TRBJ1-2, with D unresolved. V dropped 4 bases and J dropped 1 base, with 10 bases sitting between them. Germline CDR1 SNHLY, CDR2 FYNNEI. CDR3 size: 14 residues. Here the CDR3 DNA reads TGTGCCAGCAGTGGATCCGCCGGTAACTATGGCTACACCTTC. Its protein product is CASSGSAGNYGYTF.

The chain links TRBV27 to TRBJ2-7, with 7 bases lining up with TRBD1. The J segment lost 7 bases and the V segment lost 5 bases, leaving 17 bases of the junction unmatched. The CDR3 covers 16 residues. In germline, CDR1 is MNHEY, CDR2 SMNVEV (reference sequence). In nucleotides, the CDR3 is TGTGCCAGCAGTCTGCTACAGGGGTACGGATCGGGGGAGCAGTACTTC. It translates to CASSLLQGYGSGEQYF.

The V and J genes are TRBV6-1 and TRBJ2-1; 10 positions agree with TRBD1. The junction had 6 bases not matched to a gene; V was cut back by 6 bases and J by 4 bases. This CDR3 has 15 amino acids. Germline loops: CDR1 MNHNS, CDR2 SASEGT. DNA of the CDR3: TGTGCCAGCAGCAACCCGGGACAGGGGTACAATGAGCAGTTCTTC. Its translation: CASSNPGQGYNEQFF.

This sequence joins TRBV30 and TRBJ1-2; TRBD1 might be the D (6 bases). Germline V gene sequence: CDR1 GTSNPN, CDR2 SVGIG (reference sequence). This CDR3 is 14 amino acids long. Trimming removed 4 bases from V and 0 bases from J, with 12 bases in between. Written as DNA, the CDR3 is TGTGCCTGGACCGGACAGCGGACTAACTATGGCTACACCTTC. The encoded protein is CAWTGQRTNYGYTF.

The chain's CDR3 is CASSLASGSSYEQYF. For the CDR3, the DNA is TGTGCCAGCAGCTTGGCTAGCGGGAGCTCCTACGAGCAGTACTTC. The chain recombines TRBV5-4 with TRBJ2-7, with 10 bases lining up with TRBD2. The CDR3 is 15 residues long. Germline CDR1 SGHNT, CDR2 YYREEE (reference sequence). V shed 0 bases and J 0 bases; nucleotides not matched to a gene: 0. The full variable domain, its missing parts supplied by reference TRBV5-4 and TRBJ2-7, is ETGVTQSPTHLIKTRGQQVTLRCSSQSGHNTVSWYQQALGQGPQFIFQYYREEENGRGNFPPRFSGLQFPNYSSELNVNALELDDSALYLCASSLASGSSYEQYFGPGTRLTVT.

This clone was found once. The CDR3 region has the DNA TGCGCCAGCAGCGAGGGCCCGGCGGTCGAGCAGTACTTC. It yields the protein CASSEGPAVEQYF. The rearrangement joins TRBV5-1 to TRBJ2-7, with D perhaps TRBD2 (5 bases). This CDR3 has 13 residues. The V and J ends lost 4 bases and 6 bases respectively, with 14 bases between them. The germline gives CDR1 SGHRS, CDR2 YFSETQ.

This clone has just one count. This chain joins TRBV14 and TRBJ2-7; 10 nucleotides match TRBD2. J lost 2 bases, V lost 4 bases, and 17 bases had no gene match. Germline assignment: CDR1 SGHDN and CDR2 FVKESK. CDR3 length: 19 residues. CDR3 amino acids: CASSPRDSKSGRVTYEQYF. In DNA form, the CDR3 reads TGTGCCAGCAGCCCGCGGGACAGCAAAAGCGGGAGGGTAACCTACGAGCAGTACTTC. Using reference TRBV14 and TRBJ2-7 for the parts outside the CDR3, the full variable domain is EAGVTQFPSHSVIEKGQTVTLRCDPISGHDNLYWYRRVMGKEIKFLLHFVKESKQDESGMPNNRFLAERTGGTYSTLKVQPAELEDSGVYFCASSPRDSKSGRVTYEQYFGPGTRLTVT.

V gene TRBV4-1 combines with J gene TRBJ2-2; 14 positions agree with TRBD2. Germline CDR1 and CDR2: MGHRA and YSYEKL. V gave up 5 bases and J gave up 3 bases; unmatched junction bases: 5. The CDR3 consists of 17 residues. The CDR3 DNA reads TGCGCCAGCAGCTTTGGACTAGCGGGAGGTTACACCGGGGAGCTGTTTTTT. It encodes CASSFGLAGGYTGELFF.

This clone showed up just once. V and J are TRBV13 and TRBJ2-7; TRBD1 is a possible D gene (5 bases). Trimming took 5 bases from V and 5 from J, leaving 13 bases between them. This CDR3 spans 13 amino acids. Germline V lookup: CDR1 PRHDT, CDR2 FYEKMQ (reference sequence). CDR3 bases: TGTGCCAGCAGCCCCCCAGGGAACAACGAGCAGTACTTC. Its protein product is CASSPPGNNEQYF.

This clone was detected only once. The V gene is TRBV6-5, the J gene TRBJ1-1; TRBD1 aligns across 7 bases. Looked up from germline, CDR1 is MNHEY and CDR2 is SVGAGI. CDR3 length equals 15 residues. Unmatched junction bases numbered 8, after V lost 2 bases and J lost 5 bases. DNA for the CDR3: TGTGCCAGCAGTTACGCGACAGGGCACTTAACTGAAGCTTTCTTT. Protein sequence: CASSYATGHLTEAFF.

This chain links TRBV25-1 with TRBJ2-7; 7 bases map to TRBD1. CDR3 size: 15 residues. Germline V gene lookup returns CDR1 MGHDK and CDR2 SYGVNS. V gave up 5 bases and J gave up 2 bases; unmatched junction bases: 9. The CDR3 loop reads CASSPRQGKPYEQYF. The DNA of the CDR3 is TGTGCCAGCAGTCCCCGACAGGGAAAGCCCTACGAGCAGTACTTC.

J is TRBJ2-1 and V is TRBV5-6, with 7 bases identical to TRBD1. J gave up 6 bases and V 1 base, and 7 bases lay outside the gene matches. CDR3 length: 15 residues. Germline lookup yields CDR1 SGHDT and CDR2 YYEEEE. The CDR3 DNA sequence: TGTGCCAGCAGCTTGTATGGTTCAGGGGGCAATGAGCAGTTCTTC. This encodes CASSLYGSGGNEQFF.

The chain joins TRBV2 to TRBJ2-5, with D possibly being TRBD2 (6 bases). CDR1 SNHLY and CDR2 FYNNEI come from the germline V gene. Trimming left V 6 bases short and J 2 bases short, with 22 bases between. This CDR3 is 17 amino acids long. In DNA form, the CDR3 reads TGTGCCAGCAGGCCCCTATTCGGGGGACTTAAACAAGAGACCCAGTACTTC. Protein sequence: CASRPLFGGLKQETQYF.

This clone came up once. The V call is TRBV7-8, the J call TRBJ2-1; D gene uncertain. V lost 4 bases and J lost 2, with 12 bases in between. CDR1 SGHVS and CDR2 FQNEAQ come from the germline V gene. This CDR3 is 15 amino acids long. CDR3 residues: CASSSALPAYNEQFF. For the CDR3, the DNA is TGTGCCAGCAGCTCGGCCCTTCCCGCCTACAATGAGCAGTTCTTC.